The following is a T cell receptor beta chain sequence with its context. These data originate in a study of T cells expressing NK-cell markers. As for the study in general: The authors derived TCR beta repertoires from sorted CD3+CD56+NKG2C+, CD3+CD56+NKG2C- and CD3+CD56-NKG2C+ T cells. Sequenced donors, eight in total, included seven who were HCMV-seropositive and one who was seronegative.

TCRdb re-called the 5' RACE reads; every CDR3 protein appears as one record, without DNA. Its table lists about 460,000 distinct CDR3 sequences. Sequenced material: blood T cells: a sorted CD56 or NKG2C T cell subset, CD4+ or CD8+ T cells, or bulk PBMC T cells (not recorded which). This clonotype was obtained from a woman aged 45-65 years in good health.

The CDR3 protein is CASIPGHSMNTEAFF. The rearrangement links TRBV6-6 to TRBJ1-1; TCRdb indicates TRBD1, and absent DNA this call remains unverified. Germline CDR1 MNHNY, CDR2 SVGAGI (reference sequence). This CDR3 region has 15 residues.